These T cell receptor beta chains were read from a single sample in a study of T-cell memory formation after mild COVID-19. MiXCR, run by TCRdb on the 5' RACE reads, gives a single entry per CDR3 protein. The sample comprises about 320,000 distinct CDR3 sequences, 14% of which are singletons, and 20% to 25% rests with the top ten. The sample taken for sequencing was PBMCs or a T cell subset sorted from them (not recorded which). The receptors here all came from a young man who had mild COVID-19 (a few samples of this study predate the infection). Cell type and time point are not known. CDR3s include the opening cysteine and the closing phenylalanine or tryptophan. D genes are given only for firm matches. Clone sizes are given selectively: once, few, many, or a class where the clone is expanded.

len	d_gene	v_gene	j_gene	abundance	CDR3nt	CDR3aa
12	NA	TRBV28	TRBJ1-1	few	TGTGCCAGCAGTTTATCGCGGTCGGCAGCTTTCTTT	CASSLSRSAAFF
14	NA	TRBV18	TRBJ1-6	few	TGTGCCAGCTCCGTAGATGGTCGGTATTCACCCCTCCACTTT	CASSVDGRYSPLHF
15	TRBD1	TRBV6-6	TRBJ2-5	many	TGTGCCAGCAGTTGGGGACAGGGGGCCCAAGAGACCCAGTACTTC	CASSWGQGAQETQYF
14	NA	TRBV15	TRBJ1-1	NA	TGTGCCACCAGCGTATCCCGGGCCCTGAGCGAAGCTTTCTTT	CATSVSRALSEAFF
14	NA	TRBV6-1	TRBJ1-6	NA	TGTGCCAGCAGTGTCGGCAGGATAAATTCACCCCTCCACTTT	CASSVGRINSPLHF
16	TRBD1	TRBV4-1	TRBJ2-3	few	TGCGCCAGCAGCTTCAGAGGGACAGGGAGGACAGATACGCAGTATTTT	CASSFRGTGRTDTQYF
12	NA	TRBV19	TRBJ1-1	NA	TGTGCCAGTAATTCAGGGAACACTGAAGCTTTCTTT	CASNSGNTEAFF
15	NA	TRBV7-9	TRBJ2-1	many	TGTGCCAGCAGCCCACCTCTTAGGACTGACAATGAGCAGTTCTTC	CASSPPLRTDNEQFF
15	NA	TRBV7-9	TRBJ2-3	few	TGTGCCAGCAGCCCCCCCGGACTAAACACAGATACGCAGTATTTT	CASSPPGLNTDTQYF
14	NA	TRBV7-2	TRBJ1-2	few	TGTGCCAGCAGCTTGTCCAGGGCGGGAGATGGCTACACCTTC	CASSLSRAGDGYTF
15	NA	TRBV7-2	TRBJ1-2	NA	TGTGCCAGCAGCTTAGGGGACAACCCTAACTATGGCTACACCTTC	CASSLGDNPNYGYTF
12	NA	TRBV6-1	TRBJ1-4	few	TGTGCCAGCGAAGGGGCGGGTGAAAAACTGTTTTTT	CASEGAGEKLFF
17	NA	TRBV7-2	TRBJ1-4	NA	TGTGCCAGCAGCTTAGGAACCCCTCCGGGGGCTAATGAAAAACTGTTTTTT	CASSLGTPPGANEKLFF
13	TRBD1	TRBV4-1	TRBJ2-5	NA	TGCGCCAGCGGAAACAGGGGGCAGGAGACCCAGTACTTC	CASGNRGQETQYF